This TCR beta chain appears in the sequencing data of a study of cytomegalovirus exposure and HLA in healthy donors. General study findings and limits: As a later analysis showed, a missense DCLRE1C variant was linked to trimming of TCR beta V- and J-genes. The classifier was said to identify cytomegalovirus status with high specificity and sensitivity. Sequences of the TCR beta chain were said to predict the HLA-A and HLA-B alleles of most subjects accurately.

Trimming removed 2 bases from V and 7 bases from J; junction bases left unmatched: 6. Germline loops: CDR1 LGHNA, CDR2 YNFKEQ. This CDR3 has 16 residues. This clone was observed a single time. Its target is not known. In the PCR, 60 Vbeta and 13 Jbeta primers were used. This table comes from immunoSEQ multiplex PCR, and its TCRdb copy is limited to in-frame clones, with some not included. The profile shows tens of thousands of clones, over 65% of them singletons. All donors participated as healthy donors of bone marrow. The chain links TRBV4-2 to TRBJ1-6, with TRBD1 matching 9 bases. Source material: PBMCs. This TCR was recovered from a man between 25 and 39 years old in good health and CMV-seronegative. The DNA of the CDR3 is TGTGCCAGCAGCCAACACCTGGACAGGGGAAATTCACCCCTCCACTTT. Amino acids: CASSQHLDRGNSPLHF.